These T cell receptor beta chains were read from a single sample in a study of vaccination and CD4 T cells after COVID-19. TCRdb processed the PCR reads anew with MiXCR; each CDR3 protein has one entry. The sample carries over 7,000 distinct CDR3 sequences, approximately 53% recorded once. The antigens for these receptors are not known. The sequencing sample was made of CD4+ T cells from blood, cultured in vitro. The receptors here all came from a human donor in good health. CDR3s include the opening cysteine and the closing phenylalanine or tryptophan. The D gene is left open where the match is weak. Clone size appears in some rows only: once, few, many, or a class for an expanded clone.

CSARGRGGVETQYF TGCAGTGCTAGAGGGAGGGGGGGCGTAGAGACCCAGTACTTC TRBJ2-5 . . TRBV20-1
CASSESREQRYGYTF TGCGCCAGCAGTGAGTCCCGGGAACAGCGTTATGGCTACACCTTC TRBJ1-2 . . TRBV10-2
CASTPLEAGGMENYGYTF TGTGCCAGTACCCCTTTGGAGGCAGGAGGGATGGAAAACTATGGCTACACCTTC TRBJ1-2 . . TRBV19
CASSPRTASSGSYNEQFF TGTGCCAGCAGCCCGAGGACAGCCTCCAGCGGCTCCTACAATGAGCAGTTCTTC TRBJ2-1 few . TRBV11-3
CASSLAHVNYGYTF TGTGCCAGCAGCTTAGCCCACGTTAACTATGGCTACACCTTC TRBJ1-2 few . TRBV7-9
CAGATTGNYEQYF TGTGCCGGAGCAACGACAGGAAACTACGAGCAGTACTTC TRBJ2-7 . . TRBV2
CASSYSDYTEAFF TGTGCCAGCAGTTATTCGGACTACACTGAAGCTTTCTTT TRBJ1-1 few . TRBV6-2/TRBV6-3
CASSQGGCRTGNEQYF TGTGCCAGCAGCCAAGGTGGCTGCCGGACAGGGAACGAGCAGTACTTC TRBJ2-7 . TRBD1 TRBV14
CSASGTGEYQPQHF TGCAGTGCTTCCGGGACAGGGGAGTATCAGCCCCAGCATTTT TRBJ1-5 few TRBD1 TRBV20-1
CASSSTYSDTSSGANVLTF TGTGCCAGCAGTTCGACTTACAGCGATACCAGCTCTGGGGCCAACGTCCTGACTTTC TRBJ2-6 . . TRBV6-5
CACREDRVLGGYTF TGTGCCTGCAGGGAGGACAGGGTCCTCGGGGGCTACACCTTC TRBJ1-2 . TRBD1 TRBV6-1
CASSLTRTRLYQETQYF TGTGCCAGCAGCTTAACCCGGACTAGACTGTACCAAGAGACCCAGTACTTC TRBJ2-5 few TRBD2 TRBV7-3
CSAWTGGRETQYF TGCAGTGCCTGGACAGGGGGTCGGGAGACCCAGTACTTC TRBJ2-5 . TRBD1 TRBV20-1
CASREGGSLMNGYTF TGTGCCAGCAGGGAGGGAGGGTCCCTTATGAATGGCTACACCTTC TRBJ1-2 few . TRBV6-1
CSARIRRSGSSYNSPLHF TGCAGTGCCCGAATCCGGCGGTCAGGGAGCTCCTATAATTCACCCCTCCACTTT TRBJ1-6 medium-sized . TRBV20-1
CASSSSGYWNTEAFF TGTGCCAGCAGCTCATCAGGGTACTGGAACACTGAAGCTTTCTTT TRBJ1-1 . . TRBV11-2
CASRRGQGATQETQYF TGTGCCAGCAGGAGAGGACAAGGGGCGACCCAAGAGACCCAGTACTTC TRBJ2-5 . . TRBV6-1
CATSDPGQGACGNTIYF TGTGCCACCAGTGATCCGGGACAGGGGGCATGCGGAAACACCATATATTTT TRBJ1-3 . TRBD1 TRBV24-1
CASSDSLNTGELFF TGTGCCAGTAGCGACTCCTTGAACACCGGGGAGCTGTTTTTT TRBJ2-2 few . TRBV19
CASSESLDLTNYGYTF TGTGCCAGCAGTGAATCCCTTGACCTCACCAACTATGGCTACACCTTC TRBJ1-2 . . TRBV6-1
CASSGGQGPTYEQYF TGCGCCAGCAGCGGGGGACAGGGGCCAACCTACGAGCAGTACTTC TRBJ2-7 . TRBD1 TRBV4-1
CASSSEGANVLTF TGTGCCAGTAGTTCCGAGGGGGCCAACGTCCTGACTTTC TRBJ2-6 . . TRBV19
CASTPGETQYF TGCGCCAGCACCCCAGGGGAGACCCAGTACTTC TRBJ2-5 once . TRBV10-2
CSASPAGEETQYF TGCAGTGCTAGCCCAGCGGGGGAGGAGACCCAGTACTTC TRBJ2-5 . TRBD2 TRBV20-1
CASRAHMNTEAFF TGTGCCAGCAGGGCTCACATGAACACTGAAGCTTTCTTT TRBJ1-1 few . TRBV6-4
CSAPKGGKLAKNIQYF TGCAGTGCACCTAAGGGGGGGAAACTAGCCAAAAACATTCAGTACTTC TRBJ2-4 . . TRBV20-1
CASRELWTGTGNTIYF TGTGCCAGCAGAGAACTATGGACAGGGACTGGAAACACCATATATTTT TRBJ1-3 few TRBD1 TRBV7-9
CASSKGDYGYTF TGTGCCAGTAGTAAGGGTGACTATGGCTACACCTTC TRBJ1-2 . . TRBV19
CASIVDSSNQPQHF TGTGCCAGCATCGTGGACAGTAGCAATCAGCCCCAGCATTTT TRBJ1-5 . . TRBV21-1
CASSSTGLAGGTDTQYF TGTGCCAGCAGCTCTACCGGACTAGCGGGGGGTACAGATACGCAGTATTTT TRBJ2-3 . TRBD2 TRBV7-9
CASSALLMGNNSPLHF TGCGCCAGCAGCGCGCTCCTCATGGGCAATAATTCACCCCTCCACTTT TRBJ1-6 few . TRBV5-1
CASSLAQGAYGYTF TGTGCCAGCAGCTTGGCACAGGGTGCCTATGGCTACACCTTC TRBJ1-2 . . TRBV7-2
CASSIRDNLPYEQYF TGTGCCAGCAGTATCCGGGACAACCTCCCCTACGAGCAGTACTTC TRBJ2-7 . . TRBV27
CASSLLMNSPLHF TGTGCCAGCAGCTTATTGATGAATTCACCCCTCCACTTT TRBJ1-6 . . TRBV7-3
CASSLEEGTEAFF TGTGCCAGCAGCCTAGAGGAGGGCACTGAAGCTTTCTTT TRBJ1-1 few . TRBV7-2
CASSSGTRETQYF TGTGCCAGCAGCAGCGGGACGAGAGAGACCCAGTACTTC TRBJ2-5 few TRBD2 TRBV7-9
CASTSTTVTPQHF TGTGCCAGTACCTCTACGACAGTAACTCCCCAGCATTTT TRBJ1-5 once . TRBV19
CASTYLAGQMNTEAFF TGTGCCAGCACCTACCTGGCGGGACAGATGAACACTGAAGCTTTCTTT TRBJ1-1 . TRBD1 TRBV6-1
CASSIWGYTQYF TGTGCCAGTAGTATTTGGGGCTATACGCAGTATTTT TRBJ2-3 . . TRBV19
CASSQDRTALSGSPLHF TGTGCCAGCAGCCAAGATCGGACCGCCCTTTCAGGTTCACCCCTCCACTTT TRBJ1-6 . . TRBV3-1
CASSLELGEPAFF TGTGCCAGCAGCTTAGAACTCGGGGAGCCAGCTTTCTTT TRBJ1-1 few . TRBV11-2